The 13 T cell receptor beta chains reported below all come from one sample, sequenced in a study of lymphopenia after photon versus proton radiotherapy. Clones were sequenced by immunoSEQ multiplex PCR, and TCRdb holds only the in-frame ones, with some missing. Of roughly 35,000 clones listed, around 85% are singletons. The material sequenced was peripheral blood, taken from a patient treated with photon-based radiotherapy. The receptor source for this set is a man between 45 and 60 years old with gastric cancer.

The chain links TRBV5-1 to TRBJ2-7; weak D call: TRBD1 (5 bases). Trimming pared 0 bases from V and 2 bases from J, leaving 9 bases between. The CDR3 has 14 residues. CDR1 is SGHRS and CDR2 is YFSETQ in the germline V gene. The CDR3 is CASSLGQLAYEQYF. Written as DNA, the CDR3 is TGCGCCAGCAGCTTGGGACAGTTAGCCTACGAGCAGTACTTC.

The V and J genes are TRBV19 and TRBJ1-6, with TRBD1 matching over 7 bases. V trimming: 3 bases; J trimming: 8 bases; junction bases outside the gene matches: 4. The CDR3 has 14 residues. From germline, CDR1 is LNHDA and CDR2 SQIVND (reference sequence). CDR3 protein: CASSISQGDSPLHF. CDR3 bases: TGTGCCAGTAGTATCTCCCAGGGGGATTCACCCCTCCACTTT.

In its sample, this clone was seen a few times. The chain links TRBV28 to TRBJ1-1; no clear D. The CDR3 contains 16 residues. Trimming pared 2 bases from V and 1 base from J, leaving 14 bases between. Per germline, CDR1 MDHEN and CDR2 SYDVKM. CDR3 sequence reads: CASSLNFGSGNTEAFF. Written as DNA, the CDR3 is TGTGCCAGCAGTTTAAATTTCGGATCCGGGAACACTGAAGCTTTCTTT.

V and J are TRBV29-1 and TRBJ2-3, with D possibly TRBD1 on 6 matching bases. Trimming removed 6 bases at V and 2 bases at J, with 15 bases between. Germline values: CDR1 SQVTM, CDR2 ANQGSEA. This CDR3 spans 14 amino acids. The DNA of the CDR3 is TGCAGCGTGGCCCCGGACAGAGTCACAGATACGCAGTATTTT. Protein product: CSVAPDRVTDTQYF.

This clone was picked up one time. The chain uses TRBV12-5 and TRBJ1-5, with D maybe TRBD1 (6 bases). The CDR3 loop spans 16 amino acids. Germline assignment: CDR1 LGHNT and CDR2 FRNRAP. Trimming removed 6 bases at V and 4 bases at J, with 19 bases between. The CDR3 nucleotides are TGTGCTAGTGGCCTTTTACAGGGCGGTTGGAATCAGCCCCAGCATTTT. Residues: CASGLLQGGWNQPQHF.

The chain couples TRBV5-1 to TRBJ2-1, with TRBD2 matching over 8 bases. The CDR3 is 16 residues long. CDR1 is SGHRS, CDR2 YFSETQ, per germline. V shed 4 bases and J 0 bases; nucleotides not matched to a gene: 6. CDR3 DNA: TGCGCCAGCAGCCCTACTAGCGGAACCTCCTACAATGAGCAGTTCTTC. Translated: CASSPTSGTSYNEQFF.

The chain joins TRBV25-1 to TRBJ2-3; the match to TRBD2 covers 7 bases. CDR1 and CDR2 from the germline V gene are MGHDK and SYGVNS. The CDR3 runs 17 residues. Losses at the gene ends were 3 bases for V and 3 bases for J; bases not matched to a gene: 12. As DNA, the CDR3 is TGTGCCAGCAGTGACCCCCGGGGCGGGAGTTTTACAGATACGCAGTATTTT. Amino acid sequence: CASSDPRGGSFTDTQYF.

This rearrangement joins TRBV28 to TRBJ2-1, with D perhaps matching TRBD1 (6 bases). Per the germline V gene, CDR1 is MDHEN and CDR2 is SYDVKM. Between the trimmed V and J ends, which lost 2 bases and 8 bases, there was a span of 16 bases. The CDR3 has 15 amino acids. The chain's CDR3 is CASSLRGHPLDEQFF. DNA of the CDR3: TGTGCCAGCAGTTTAAGGGGACACCCTTTGGATGAGCAGTTCTTC.

The rearrangement joins TRBV7-2 to TRBJ2-3, with D possibly being TRBD1 or TRBD2 (6 bases each). Germline CDR1 SGHTA, CDR2 FQGNSA. The length of the CDR3 is 16 residues. The ends were cut back, 2 bases at V and 6 bases at J, with 18 bases in the middle. The CDR3 DNA sequence: TGTGCCAGCAGCTTATCGGGGGCACAGGCGGGGGATACGCAGTATTTT. Translating gives CASSLSGAQAGDTQYF.

The table lists this clone with a few counts. The rearrangement links TRBV2 to TRBJ2-1; tentative D call: TRBD2 (5 bases). This CDR3 comprises 15 residues. Germline V gives CDR1 SNHLY, CDR2 FYNNEI. V gave up 2 bases and J gave up 2 bases, with 10 bases separating them. The CDR3 protein is CASSESAGPYNEQFF. The CDR3 DNA reads TGTGCCAGCAGTGAAAGTGCGGGCCCCTACAATGAGCAGTTCTTC. Filled out from reference TRBV2 and TRBJ2-1, the complete variable domain reads EPEVTQTPSHQVTQMGQEVILRCVPISNHLYFYWYRQILGQKVEFLVSFYNNEISEKSEIFDDQFSVERPDGSNFTLKIRSTKLEDSAMYFCASSESAGPYNEQFFGPGTRLTVL.

The chain recombines TRBV2 with TRBJ2-3, with 8 bases fitting TRBD1. Germline V gene data show CDR1 as SNHLY and CDR2 as FYNNEI. The trim removed 7 bases at V and 4 bases at J, leaving 4 bases unmatched. The CDR3 is 13 residues long. CDR3 DNA sequence: TGTGCCAGCACCCCACAGGGGGCAGATACGCAGTATTTT. It is translated as CASTPQGADTQYF.

V gene TRBV19 combines with J gene TRBJ2-2, with TRBD1 matching 11 bases. Germline trimming cut 5 bases from V and 7 bases from J; bases unmatched to any gene: 12. The length of the CDR3 is 17 residues. From germline, CDR1 is LNHDA and CDR2 SQIVND (reference sequence). This CDR3 reads CASSLGLRTGGLGELFF. The CDR3 DNA reads TGTGCCAGTAGTTTAGGTCTACGGACAGGGGGCCTCGGGGAGCTGTTTTTT.

The chain couples TRBV5-5 to TRBJ2-6, with D perhaps matching TRBD1 (5 bases). V was shortened by 0 bases and J by 2 bases, with 9 bases between the two germline ends. There are 16 residues in the CDR3. Germline V gives CDR1 SGHKS, CDR2 YYEKEE (reference sequence). The CDR3 is CASSLESRAGANVLTF. The CDR3 bases are TGTGCCAGCAGCTTGGAGTCCAGGGCTGGGGCCAACGTCCTGACTTTC.